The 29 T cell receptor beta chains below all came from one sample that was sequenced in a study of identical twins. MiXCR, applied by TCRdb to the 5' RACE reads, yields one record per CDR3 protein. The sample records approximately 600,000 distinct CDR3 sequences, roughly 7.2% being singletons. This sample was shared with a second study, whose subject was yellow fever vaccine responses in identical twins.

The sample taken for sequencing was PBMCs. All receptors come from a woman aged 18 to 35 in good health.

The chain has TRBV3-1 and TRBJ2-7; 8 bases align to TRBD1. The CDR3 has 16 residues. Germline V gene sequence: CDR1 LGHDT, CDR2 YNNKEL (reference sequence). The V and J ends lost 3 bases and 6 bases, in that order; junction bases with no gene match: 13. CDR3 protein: CASSQNTGQGGSEQYF. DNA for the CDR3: TGTGCCAGCAGCCAGAATACCGGACAGGGAGGCAGCGAGCAGTACTTC.

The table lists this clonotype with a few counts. Here the CDR3 reads CATTTGGDSPLHF. Here the CDR3 DNA reads TGCGCCACTACGACAGGGGGTGATTCACCCCTCCACTTT. The genes are TRBV5-1 and TRBJ1-6; TRBD1 aligns across 9 bases. Germline lookup yields CDR1 SGHRS and CDR2 YFSETQ. CDR3 length: 13 residues. The trim removed 9 bases at V and 8 bases at J, leaving 6 bases unmatched.

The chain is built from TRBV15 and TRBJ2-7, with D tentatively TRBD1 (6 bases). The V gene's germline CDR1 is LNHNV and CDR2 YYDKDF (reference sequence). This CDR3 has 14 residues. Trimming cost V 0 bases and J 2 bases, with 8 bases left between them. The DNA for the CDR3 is TGTGCCACCAGCAGAGATCAGGGGACCTACGAGCAGTACTTC. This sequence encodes CATSRDQGTYEQYF.

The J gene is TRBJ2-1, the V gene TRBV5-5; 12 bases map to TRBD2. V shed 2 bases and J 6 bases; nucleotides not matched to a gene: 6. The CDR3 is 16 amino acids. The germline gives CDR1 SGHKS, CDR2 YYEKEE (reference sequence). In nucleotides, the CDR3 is TGTGCCAGCAGCTTACGGACTAGCGGGAAGGTCAATGAGCAGTTCTTC. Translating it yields CASSLRTSGKVNEQFF.

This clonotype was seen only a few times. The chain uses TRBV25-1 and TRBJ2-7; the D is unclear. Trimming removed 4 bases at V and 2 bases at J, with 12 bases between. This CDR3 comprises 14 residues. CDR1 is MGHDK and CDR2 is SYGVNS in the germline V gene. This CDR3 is CASSAGPRTYEQYF. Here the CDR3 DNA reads TGTGCCAGCAGTGCTGGGCCCAGGACCTACGAGCAGTACTTC.

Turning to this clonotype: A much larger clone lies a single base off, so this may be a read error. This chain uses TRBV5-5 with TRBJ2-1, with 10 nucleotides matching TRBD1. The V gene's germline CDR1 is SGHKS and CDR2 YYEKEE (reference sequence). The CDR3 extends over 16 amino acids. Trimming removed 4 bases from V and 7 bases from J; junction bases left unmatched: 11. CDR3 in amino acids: CASSPLTTGGTNEQFF. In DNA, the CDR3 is TGTGCCAGCAGCCCTTTAACGACAGGGGGCACGAATGAGCAGTTCTTC.

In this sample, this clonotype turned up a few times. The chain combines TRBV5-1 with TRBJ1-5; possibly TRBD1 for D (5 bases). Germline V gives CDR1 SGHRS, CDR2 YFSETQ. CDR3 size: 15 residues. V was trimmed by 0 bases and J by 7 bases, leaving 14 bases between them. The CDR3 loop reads CASSLDGTPEQPQHF. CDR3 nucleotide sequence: TGCGCCAGCAGCTTGGATGGGACCCCTGAGCAGCCCCAGCATTTT.

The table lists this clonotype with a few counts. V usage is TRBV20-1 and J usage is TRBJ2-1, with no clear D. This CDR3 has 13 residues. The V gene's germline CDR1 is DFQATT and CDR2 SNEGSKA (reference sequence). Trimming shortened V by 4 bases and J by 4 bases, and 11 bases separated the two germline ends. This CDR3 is CSATANNYNEQFF. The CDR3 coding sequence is TGCAGTGCTACTGCTAATAATTACAATGAGCAGTTCTTC.

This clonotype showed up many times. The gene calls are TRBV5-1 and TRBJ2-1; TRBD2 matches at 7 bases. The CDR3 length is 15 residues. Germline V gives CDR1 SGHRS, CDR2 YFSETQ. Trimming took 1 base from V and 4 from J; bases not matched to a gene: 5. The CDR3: CASSLSGAEYNEQFF. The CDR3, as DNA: TGCGCCAGCAGCTTGAGCGGGGCAGAGTACAATGAGCAGTTCTTC.

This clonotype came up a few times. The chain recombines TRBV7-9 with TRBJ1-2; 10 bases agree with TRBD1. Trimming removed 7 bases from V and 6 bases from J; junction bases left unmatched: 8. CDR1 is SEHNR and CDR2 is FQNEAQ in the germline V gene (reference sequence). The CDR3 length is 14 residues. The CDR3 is CASTGTGASNGYTF. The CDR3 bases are TGTGCCAGCACAGGGACAGGGGCGTCTAATGGCTACACCTTC. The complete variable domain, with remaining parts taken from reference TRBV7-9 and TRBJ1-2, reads DTGVSQNPRHKITKRGQNVTFRCDPISEHNRLYWYRQTLGQGPEFLTYFQNEAQLEKSRLLSDRFSAERPKGSFSTLEIQRTEQGDSAMYLCASTGTGASNGYTFGSGTRLTVV.

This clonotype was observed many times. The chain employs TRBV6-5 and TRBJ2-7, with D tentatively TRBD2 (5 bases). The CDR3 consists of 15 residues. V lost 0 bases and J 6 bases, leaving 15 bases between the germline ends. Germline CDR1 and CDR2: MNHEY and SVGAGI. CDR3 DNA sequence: TGTGCCAGCAGTTACTCGTGGGATAGCGTGGGCGAGCAGTACTTC. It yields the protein CASSYSWDSVGEQYF.

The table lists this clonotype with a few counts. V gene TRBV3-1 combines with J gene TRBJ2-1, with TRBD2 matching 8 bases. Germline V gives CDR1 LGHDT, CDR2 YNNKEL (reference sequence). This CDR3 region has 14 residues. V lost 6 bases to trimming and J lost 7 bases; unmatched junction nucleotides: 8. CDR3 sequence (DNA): TGTGCCAGCAGGGCAGCGGGGGCAGAGAATGAGCAGTTCTTC. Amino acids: CASRAAGAENEQFF.

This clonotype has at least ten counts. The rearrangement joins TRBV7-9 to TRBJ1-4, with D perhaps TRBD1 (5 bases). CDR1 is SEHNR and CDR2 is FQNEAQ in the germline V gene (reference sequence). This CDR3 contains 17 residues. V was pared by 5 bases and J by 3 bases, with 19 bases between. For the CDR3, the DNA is TGTGCCAGCAGCCCTTCGAATCCCGGGACTGCTAATGAAAAACTGTTTTTT. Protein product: CASSPSNPGTANEKLFF. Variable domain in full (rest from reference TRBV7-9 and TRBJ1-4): DTGVSQNPRHKITKRGQNVTFRCDPISEHNRLYWYRQTLGQGPEFLTYFQNEAQLEKSRLLSDRFSAERPKGSFSTLEIQRTEQGDSAMYLCASSPSNPGTANEKLFFGSGTQLSVL.

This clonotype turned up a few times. The CDR3 reads CSARQASSYEQYF. In DNA form, the CDR3 reads TGCAGTGCTAGACAGGCGAGCTCCTACGAGCAGTACTTC. The rearrangement links TRBV20-1 to TRBJ2-7; D not resolved. CDR3 length equals 13 residues. The V gene lost 2 bases and the J gene lost 0 bases, with 8 bases spanning the gap. Germline CDR1 and CDR2: DFQATT and SNEGSKA (reference sequence).

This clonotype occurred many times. CDR3 bases: TGTGCCAGCAGTCCGACCGGGAGCCGGGGTTACTACGAGCAGTACGTC. Encoded protein: CASSPTGSRGYYEQYV. The rearrangement links TRBV28 to TRBJ2-7; maybe TRBD2 (6 bases). There are 16 residues in the CDR3. V lost 5 bases, J lost 3 bases, and 20 bases lay in between. Germline CDR1 is MDHEN and CDR2 is SYDVKM.

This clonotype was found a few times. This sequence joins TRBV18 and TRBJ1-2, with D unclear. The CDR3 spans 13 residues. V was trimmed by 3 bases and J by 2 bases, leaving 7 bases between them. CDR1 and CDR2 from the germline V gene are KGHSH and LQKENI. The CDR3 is CASSPDFNYGYTF. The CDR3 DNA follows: TGTGCCAGCTCACCGGACTTCAACTATGGCTACACCTTC.

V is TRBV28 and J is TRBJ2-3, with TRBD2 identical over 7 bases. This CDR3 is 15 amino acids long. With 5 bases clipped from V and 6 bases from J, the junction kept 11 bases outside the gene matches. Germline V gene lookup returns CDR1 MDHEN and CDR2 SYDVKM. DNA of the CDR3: TGTGCCAGCAGTGACTCGGGGGGTGTCAGGGATACGCAGTATTTT. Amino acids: CASSDSGGVRDTQYF.

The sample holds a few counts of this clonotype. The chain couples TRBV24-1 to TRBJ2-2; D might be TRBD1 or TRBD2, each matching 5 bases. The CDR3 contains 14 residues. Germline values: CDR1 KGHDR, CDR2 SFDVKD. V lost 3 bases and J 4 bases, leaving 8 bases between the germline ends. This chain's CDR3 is CATSDGGTTGELFF. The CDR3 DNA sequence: TGTGCCACCAGTGATGGTGGGACCACCGGGGAGCTGTTTTTT.

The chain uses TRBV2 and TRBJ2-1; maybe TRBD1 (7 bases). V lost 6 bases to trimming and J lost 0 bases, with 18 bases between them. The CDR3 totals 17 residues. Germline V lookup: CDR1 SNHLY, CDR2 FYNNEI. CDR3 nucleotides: TGTGCCAGCAGGCGGGACAGCATAGTGAGCTCCTACAATGAGCAGTTCTTC. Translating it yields CASRRDSIVSSYNEQFF. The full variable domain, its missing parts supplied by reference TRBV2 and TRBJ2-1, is EPEVTQTPSHQVTQMGQEVILRCVPISNHLYFYWYRQILGQKVEFLVSFYNNEISEKSEIFDDQFSVERPDGSNFTLKIRSTKLEDSAMYFCASRRDSIVSSYNEQFFGPGTRLTVL.

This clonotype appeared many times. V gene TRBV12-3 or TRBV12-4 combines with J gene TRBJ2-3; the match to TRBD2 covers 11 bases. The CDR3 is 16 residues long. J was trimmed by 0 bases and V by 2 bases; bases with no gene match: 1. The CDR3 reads CASSLRLAGSTDTQYF. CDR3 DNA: TGTGCCAGCAGTTTACGACTAGCGGGAAGCACAGATACGCAGTATTTT.

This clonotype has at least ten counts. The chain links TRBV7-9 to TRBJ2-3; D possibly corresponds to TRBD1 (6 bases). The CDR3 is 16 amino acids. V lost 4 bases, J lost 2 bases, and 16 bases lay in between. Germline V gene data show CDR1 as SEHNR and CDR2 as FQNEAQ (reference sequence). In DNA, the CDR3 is TGTGCCAGCAGCTCATCCGGACAGTCGGTCACAGATACGCAGTATTTT. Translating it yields CASSSSGQSVTDTQYF.

The CDR3, as DNA: TGTGCCAGCAGCCTGGACGGGCTTGGGACCGGGGAGCTGTTTTTT. It translates to CASSLDGLGTGELFF. The V call is TRBV7-7, the J call TRBJ2-2; D remains unclear. There are 15 residues in the CDR3. Germline lookup yields CDR1 SSHAT and CDR2 FNYEAQ (reference sequence). The V end was cut by 5 bases, the J end by 5 bases, with 15 bases between. The entire variable domain, with the rest obtained from reference TRBV7-7 and TRBJ2-2, is as follows: GAGVSQSPRYKVTKRGQDVTLRCDPISSHATLYWYQQALGQGPEFLTYFNYEAQPDKSGLPSDRFSAERPEGSISTLTIQRTEQRDSAMYRCASSLDGLGTGELFFGEGSRLTVL.

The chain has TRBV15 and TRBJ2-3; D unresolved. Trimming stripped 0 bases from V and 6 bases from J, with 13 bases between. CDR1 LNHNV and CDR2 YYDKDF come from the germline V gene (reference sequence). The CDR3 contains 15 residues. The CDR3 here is CATSRDFTNKDTQYF. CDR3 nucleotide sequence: TGTGCCACCAGCAGAGATTTCACGAATAAGGATACGCAGTATTTT.

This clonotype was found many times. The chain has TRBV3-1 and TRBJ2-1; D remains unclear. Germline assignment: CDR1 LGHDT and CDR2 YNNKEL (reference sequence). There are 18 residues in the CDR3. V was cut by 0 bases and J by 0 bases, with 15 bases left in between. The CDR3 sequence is CASSQDRTVVYSYNEQFF. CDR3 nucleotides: TGTGCCAGCAGCCAAGATCGGACCGTCGTCTACTCCTACAATGAGCAGTTCTTC.

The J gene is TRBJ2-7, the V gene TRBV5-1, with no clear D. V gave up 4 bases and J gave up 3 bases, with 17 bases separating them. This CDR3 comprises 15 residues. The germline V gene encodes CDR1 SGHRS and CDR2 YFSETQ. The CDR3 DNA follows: TGCGCCAGCAGCAATGCGCAGGAGTTAAACTACGAGCAGTACTTC. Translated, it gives CASSNAQELNYEQYF.

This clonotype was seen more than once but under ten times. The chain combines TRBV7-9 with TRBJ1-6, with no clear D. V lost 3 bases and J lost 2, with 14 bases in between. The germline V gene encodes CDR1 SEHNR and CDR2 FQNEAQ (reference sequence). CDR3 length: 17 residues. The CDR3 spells CASSLRQDGTYNSPLHF. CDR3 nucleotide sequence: TGTGCCAGCAGCTTGAGGCAGGATGGTACCTATAATTCACCCCTCCACTTT.

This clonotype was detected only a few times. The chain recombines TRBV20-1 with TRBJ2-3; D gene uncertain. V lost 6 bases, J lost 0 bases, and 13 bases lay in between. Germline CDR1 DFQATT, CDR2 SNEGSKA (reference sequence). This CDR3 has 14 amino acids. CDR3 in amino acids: CSAPDVSSTDTQYF. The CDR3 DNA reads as TGCAGTGCCCCGGACGTTTCTAGCACAGATACGCAGTATTTT.

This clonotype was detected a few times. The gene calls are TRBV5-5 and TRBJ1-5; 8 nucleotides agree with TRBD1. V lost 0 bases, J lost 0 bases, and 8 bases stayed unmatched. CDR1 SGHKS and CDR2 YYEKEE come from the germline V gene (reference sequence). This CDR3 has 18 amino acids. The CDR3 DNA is TGTGCCAGCAGCTTGGGACAGGGGCCGCGCTATAGCAATCAGCCCCAGCATTTT. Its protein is CASSLGQGPRYSNQPQHF.

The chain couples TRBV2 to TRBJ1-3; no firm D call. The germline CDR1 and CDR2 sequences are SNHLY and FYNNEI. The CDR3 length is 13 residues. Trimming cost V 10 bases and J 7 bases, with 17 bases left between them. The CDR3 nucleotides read TGTGCCATCACACCCAGGTTTAGGAACACCATATATTTT. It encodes CAITPRFRNTIYF.